This entry lists 10 T cell receptor beta chains sequenced from one sample in a study of cytomegalovirus exposure and HLA in healthy donors. Primers included in the PCR were 60 Vbeta and 13 Jbeta primers. Profiled with immunoSEQ multiplex PCR; TCRdb holds only in-frame clones, not every one. The data show around 150,000 clones, under 80% seen once. Sequenced input: PBMCs. The receptors come from a female donor in good health and CMV-seronegative.

This clone has only a few counts. The V call is TRBV6-6, the J call TRBJ2-7, with D uncertain. The CDR3 is made up of 14 amino acids. Germline CDR1 reads MNHNY; CDR2 reads SVGAGI (reference sequence). V gave up 5 bases and J gave up 1 base, with 12 bases separating them. CDR3 residues: CASSRPQVSYEQYF. The CDR3 DNA follows: TGTGCCAGCAGTCGTCCTCAGGTATCCTACGAGCAGTACTTC.

The V and J genes are TRBV6-5 and TRBJ2-1, with TRBD2 matching over 8 bases. This CDR3 has 16 amino acids. Per germline, CDR1 MNHEY and CDR2 SVGAGI. Trimming removed 1 base from V and 5 bases from J; junction bases left unmatched: 7. CDR3 protein: CASSYFGLAGNNEQFF. In DNA form, the CDR3 reads TGTGCCAGCAGTTACTTCGGGCTAGCGGGTAACAATGAGCAGTTCTTC.

This clone was observed a few times. The chain carries TRBV6-4 and TRBJ1-3; a possible D gene is TRBD1 (6 bases). Germline lookup yields CDR1 MRHNA and CDR2 SNTAGT. The CDR3 consists of 16 residues. Trimming shortened V by 0 bases and J by 4 bases, and 13 bases separated the two germline ends. The CDR3 spells CASSDSVRGTGNTIYF. CDR3 nucleotide sequence: TGTGCCAGCAGTGACTCGGTAAGGGGGACAGGAAACACCATATATTTT.

The CDR3 nucleotides read TGTGCCAGCAGTGACACAACCCGCTCCTACGAGCAGTACTTC. It encodes CASSDTTRSYEQYF. The rearrangement uses TRBV2 and TRBJ2-7; no reliable D call. The V end lost 3 bases, the J end lost 0 bases, and 9 bases lay between the germline ends. The CDR3 runs 14 residues. Looked up from germline, CDR1 is SNHLY and CDR2 is FYNNEI.

The sample holds one count of this clone. This chain links TRBV10-3 with TRBJ2-7; 7 bases match TRBD1. V trimming: 0 bases; J trimming: 5 bases; junction bases outside the gene matches: 16. The CDR3 totals 18 residues. Germline lookup yields CDR1 ENHRY and CDR2 SYGVKD. The CDR3 DNA is TGTGCCATCAGTGAGTCCCCCGGACAGGCGACCCGTGGCAACGAGCAGTACTTC. Residues: CAISESPGQATRGNEQYF.

V usage is TRBV30 and J usage is TRBJ2-5, with D possibly matching TRBD1 (5 bases). The V gene lost 6 bases and the J gene lost 2 bases, with 16 bases spanning the gap. There are 14 residues in the CDR3. In germline, CDR1 is GTSNPN, CDR2 SVGIG (reference sequence). The CDR3 loop reads CACASDIRQETQYF. The CDR3 DNA is TGTGCCTGCGCCTCGGACATTCGTCAAGAGACCCAGTACTTC.

The rearrangement links TRBV27 to TRBJ2-7; D possibly corresponds to TRBD2 (7 bases). V was shortened by 6 bases and J by 0 bases, with 15 bases between the two germline ends. The CDR3 has 15 residues. Germline V gene data show CDR1 as MNHEY and CDR2 as SMNVEV (reference sequence). CDR3 sequence: CASSRGGGNSYEQYF. The CDR3 DNA follows: TGTGCCAGCAGCCGAGGGGGAGGGAACTCCTACGAGCAGTACTTC.

The chain couples TRBV23-1 to TRBJ1-5; maybe TRBD1 (6 bases). TRBV23-1 is an open reading frame whose function is uncertain. The CDR3 runs to 16 residues. The V and J ends lost 3 bases and 0 bases respectively, with 12 bases between them. The CDR3 nucleotides read TGCGCCAGCAGTCATCGGGGGGGACATAGCAATCAGCCCCAGCATTTT. Translating gives CASSHRGGHSNQPQHF.

The rearrangement links TRBV2 to TRBJ1-6, with D maybe TRBD1 (6 bases). The germline V and J ends were trimmed by 4 bases and 5 bases, with 9 bases remaining between them. Looked up from germline, CDR1 is SNHLY and CDR2 is FYNNEI. This CDR3 contains 14 residues. This CDR3 reads CASSAQGHNSPLHF. As DNA, the CDR3 is TGTGCCAGCAGTGCACAGGGACATAATTCACCCCTCCACTTT.

This chain links TRBV19 with TRBJ2-6; D remains unclear. Germline CDR1 LNHDA, CDR2 SQIVND (reference sequence). The CDR3 is made up of 15 amino acids. V gave up 0 bases and J gave up 0 bases, with 3 bases separating them. The CDR3 nucleotides are TGTGCCAGTAGTATAGACAGCTCTGGGGCCAACGTCCTGACTTTC. This sequence encodes CASSIDSSGANVLTF.